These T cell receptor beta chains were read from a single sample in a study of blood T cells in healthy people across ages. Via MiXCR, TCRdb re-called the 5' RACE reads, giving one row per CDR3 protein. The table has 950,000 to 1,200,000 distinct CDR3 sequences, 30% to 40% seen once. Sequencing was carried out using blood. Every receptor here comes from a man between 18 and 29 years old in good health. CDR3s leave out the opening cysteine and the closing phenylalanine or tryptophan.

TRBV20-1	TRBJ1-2	SARATGLTGGGYT
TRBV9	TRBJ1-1	ASSDRDVGTEAF
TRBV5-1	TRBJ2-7	ASSIGTVGLPGVYEQY
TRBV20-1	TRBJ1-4	SAGDRGFNEKLF
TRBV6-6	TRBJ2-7	ASRSHKTDSYEQY
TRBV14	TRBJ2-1	ASRRSGTRQNEQF
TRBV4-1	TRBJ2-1	ASSQDTRAGTF
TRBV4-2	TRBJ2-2	ASSREGGQGINTGELF
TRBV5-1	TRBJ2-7	ASIPLGGHSYEQY
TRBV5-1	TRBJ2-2	ASGTGNPNTGELF
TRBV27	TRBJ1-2	ASSSTINRGRNYGYT
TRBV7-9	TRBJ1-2	ASSPPAGTIDGYT
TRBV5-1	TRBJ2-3	ASSPYGGSTGTQY
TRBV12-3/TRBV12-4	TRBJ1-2	ASSPTGRYGYT
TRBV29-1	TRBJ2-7	SIRDRGYEQY